Each of the 30 T cell receptor beta chains below was sequenced from the same sample in a study of T cells in Graves' hyperthyroidism and ophthalmopathy. Amplification of TCR beta CDR3 regions was performed using RNA transcripts as template. Using the HTBI primer set, a first-round RT-PCR was run on the TCR CDR3. MiXCR, applied by TCRdb to the multiplex PCR reads, yields one record per CDR3 protein. The sample has about 710,000 distinct CDR3 sequences, less than 20% seen once. The specimen was blood. These receptors were taken from a man aged 18-30 years with Graves' hyperthyroidism.

This clonotype was observed a single time. This chain joins TRBV19 and TRBJ2-3; D ambiguous. The CDR3 is 12 amino acids. Germline lookup yields CDR1 LNHDA and CDR2 SQIVND (reference sequence). Trimming left V 3 bases short and J 5 bases short, with 6 bases between. CDR3 nucleotides: TGTGCCAGTAGTATTCCCGGAGATACGCAGTATTTT. Translation: CASSIPGDTQYF.

The table lists this clonotype with a few counts. The rearrangement uses TRBV6-4 and TRBJ2-7, with TRBD2 matching 11 bases. V was pared by 6 bases and J by 3 bases, with 4 bases of the junction left unmatched. In germline, CDR1 is MRHNA, CDR2 SNTAGT. This CDR3 spans 14 amino acids. The CDR3 reads CASSRLAGFYEQYF. In DNA form, the CDR3 reads TGTGCCAGCAGCCGACTAGCGGGGTTCTACGAGCAGTACTTC.

This clonotype came up a few times. V is TRBV9 and J is TRBJ2-7; perhaps TRBD1 as D (6 bases). CDR3 length: 13 residues. V was clipped by 9 bases and J by 2 bases, with 15 bases between them. The germline CDR1 and CDR2 sequences are SGDLS and YYNGEE. In DNA form, the CDR3 reads TGTGCCATCCTTTGGACAGATACCTACGAGCAGTACTTC. It is translated as CAILWTDTYEQYF.

J is TRBJ2-1 and V is TRBV27; 8 bases agree with TRBD2. The CDR3 is 15 amino acids. Germline CDR1 is MNHEY and CDR2 is SMNVEV (reference sequence). Trimming cost V 6 bases and J 6 bases; bases outside gene matches: 10. The CDR3 DNA sequence: TGTGCCAGCAGGGAAGCGGGAGTTGTTACCAATGAGCAGTTCTTC. It encodes CASREAGVVTNEQFF.

The V call is TRBV6-2 or TRBV6-3, the J call TRBJ2-2, with D perhaps matching TRBD2 (6 bases). This CDR3 comprises 16 residues. The germline gives CDR1 MNHEY, CDR2 SVGEGT. Deletions cut 2 bases from V and 4 bases from J, with 14 bases between. The DNA for the CDR3 is TGTGCCAGCAGTTACCGGTCTAGCGTAGGCACCGGGGAGCTGTTTTTT. Amino acids: CASSYRSSVGTGELFF.

The V gene is TRBV7-6, the J gene TRBJ1-2; 8 bases align to TRBD1. The CDR3 is made up of 15 amino acids. CDR1 and CDR2 (germline): SGHVS, FNYEAQ. V lost 1 base, J lost 5 bases, and 6 bases stayed unmatched. In DNA, the CDR3 is TGTGCCAGCAGCTTAGGCCTGACAGGGGCGTATGGCTACACCTTC. It is translated as CASSLGLTGAYGYTF.

J is TRBJ1-1 and V is TRBV5-4, with D possibly TRBD1 on 6 matching bases. Germline V gene sequence: CDR1 SGHNT, CDR2 YYREEE (reference sequence). V dropped 3 bases and J dropped 1 base, with 19 bases sitting between them. The CDR3 sequence is 17 residues long. CDR3 sequence (DNA): TGTGCCAGCAGCTCCGCAAGGAGGGGGATCCAGAACACTGAAGCTTTCTTT. The encoded protein is CASSSARRGIQNTEAFF.

This clonotype showed up many times. The V call is TRBV20-1, the J call TRBJ2-5; possibly TRBD2 for D (6 bases). There are 12 residues in the CDR3. Germline CDR1 and CDR2: DFQATT and SNEGSKA (reference sequence). Trimming cost V 5 bases and J 8 bases, with 15 bases left between them. The DNA of the CDR3 is TGCAGTGCTTGGAGGGCGTCCGCTACCCAGTACTTC. The encoded protein is CSAWRASATQYF.

V is TRBV9 and J is TRBJ2-4, with D possibly matching TRBD2 (6 bases). Trimming took off 2 bases at V and 7 bases at J, with 16 bases between the two ends. Germline CDR1 and CDR2: SGDLS and YYNGEE. The CDR3 is 15 residues long. The CDR3 sequence: CASSVDSGLPNIQYF. The DNA of the CDR3 is TGTGCCAGCAGCGTGGATTCGGGACTTCCCAACATTCAGTACTTC.

This clonotype was found a few times. V usage is TRBV7-9 and J usage is TRBJ2-7, with D perhaps matching TRBD2 (6 bases). The CDR3 is 18 amino acids. Trimming took 1 base from V and 0 from J, leaving 19 bases between them. Germline CDR1 is SEHNR and CDR2 is FQNEAQ (reference sequence). The DNA for the CDR3 is TGTGCCAGCAGCTTAGAGGGACCGGCGGGGAGTAGCTCCTACGAGCAGTACTTC. Translating it yields CASSLEGPAGSSSYEQYF.

This clonotype was seen ten or more times. The V gene is TRBV20-1, the J gene TRBJ1-1, with 9 bases aligning to TRBD1. The ends lost 4 bases at V and 7 bases at J; junction bases unmatched: 22. Germline-derived CDR1 and CDR2 are DFQATT and SNEGSKA (reference sequence). The CDR3 contains 18 residues. The chain's CDR3 is CSAIPRTGELIRSIEAFF. In DNA form, the CDR3 reads TGCAGTGCTATCCCAAGGACAGGGGAGTTAATAAGGAGTATTGAAGCTTTCTTT.

The chain carries TRBV29-1 and TRBJ2-7; TRBD1 matches at 10 bases. Germline-derived CDR1 and CDR2 are SQVTM and ANQGSEA. This CDR3 region has 15 residues. J gave up 2 bases and V 4 bases, and 8 bases lay outside the gene matches. The CDR3 reads CSVVWGQGLTYEQYF. CDR3 nucleotide sequence: TGCAGCGTTGTGTGGGGACAGGGGTTAACCTACGAGCAGTACTTC.

With respect to this clonotype: Germline and junction disagree at one end, which may indicate a read error. The rearrangement links TRBV28 to TRBJ2-1, with no clear D. The germline V gene has CDR1 MDHEN and CDR2 SYDVKM. The CDR3 is made up of 12 amino acids. The CDR3 spells CASNLRVREQFF. For the CDR3, the DNA is TGTGCCAGCAATTTAAGGGTCCGTGAGCAGTTCTTC. Full variable domain (missing parts from reference TRBV28 and TRBJ2-1): DVKVTQSSRYLVKRTGEKVFLECVQDMDHENMFWYRQDPGLGLRLIYFSYDVKMKEKGDIPEGYSVSREKKERFSLILESASTNQTSMYLCASNLRVREQFFGPGTRLTVL.

Ten or more counts support this clonotype. V is TRBV7-8 and J is TRBJ2-1; a possible D gene is TRBD2 (6 bases). The CDR3 spans 14 residues. CDR1 is SGHVS and CDR2 is FQNEAQ in the germline V gene. The V end was cut by 3 bases, the J end by 7 bases, with 13 bases between. The CDR3 loop is CASSFGGVGNEQFF. CDR3 in DNA: TGTGCCAGCAGCTTCGGGGGAGTAGGAAATGAGCAGTTCTTC.

This chain connects TRBV4-3 to TRBJ2-7, with D uncertain. From germline, CDR1 is LGHNA and CDR2 YSLEER. There are 15 residues in the CDR3. The ends were cut back, 5 bases at V and 4 bases at J, with 18 bases in the middle. CDR3 nucleotides: TGCGCCAGCAGCTCAAGACTGGATGATCCTTACGAGCAGTACTTC. This sequence encodes CASSSRLDDPYEQYF.

The rearrangement uses TRBV7-3 and TRBJ2-1; 7 positions agree with TRBD2. Germline CDR1 is SGHTA and CDR2 is FQGTGA. This CDR3 has 15 amino acids. Unmatched junction bases numbered 8, after V lost 2 bases and J lost 7 bases. The CDR3 sequence: CASSLGSGRGNEQFF. CDR3 coding DNA: TGTGCCAGCAGCTTAGGTAGCGGGCGGGGTAATGAGCAGTTCTTC.

This clonotype was seen many times. The rearrangement links TRBV11-1 to TRBJ2-5, with TRBD1 matching over 10 bases. Losses at the gene ends were 5 bases for V and 4 bases for J; bases not matched to a gene: 13. Germline CDR1 is SGHAT and CDR2 is FQDESV (reference sequence). The length of the CDR3 is 17 residues. The CDR3: CASSRHSRQGARETQYF. DNA for the CDR3: TGTGCCAGCAGCCGCCACAGCCGACAGGGGGCACGAGAGACCCAGTACTTC. The whole variable domain, filled in from reference TRBV11-1 and TRBJ2-5, reads EAEVAQSPRYKITEKSQAVAFWCDPISGHATLYWYRQILGQGPELLVQFQDESVVDDSQLPKDRFSAERLKGVDSTLKIQPAELGDSAMYLCASSRHSRQGARETQYFGPGTRLLVL.

This clonotype occurred a few times. The rearrangement uses TRBV3-1 and TRBJ2-4; D perhaps matches TRBD2 (6 bases). Trimming took 1 base from V and 0 from J, leaving 7 bases between them. The length of the CDR3 is 15 residues. Germline V gene data show CDR1 as LGHDT and CDR2 as YNNKEL (reference sequence). CDR3 sequence reads: CASSQGGVAKNIQYF. CDR3 DNA: TGTGCCAGCAGCCAAGGCGGGGTAGCCAAAAACATTCAGTACTTC.

This clonotype was seen at least ten times. Here the CDR3 reads CASSPTAWGNQPQHF. The CDR3 nucleotides are TGTGCCAGCAGCCCGACAGCTTGGGGCAATCAGCCCCAGCATTTT. The rearrangement links TRBV12-3 or TRBV12-4 to TRBJ1-5; D perhaps matches TRBD1 (5 bases). CDR3 length: 15 amino acids. With 6 bases removed from V and 2 bases from J, the gap between germline ends came to 14 bases.

This sequence joins TRBV6-1 and TRBJ2-2; D may correspond to TRBD1 or TRBD2 (6 bases each). Trimming removed 10 bases at V and 4 bases at J, with 16 bases between. Per germline, CDR1 MNHNS and CDR2 SASEGT. The CDR3 spans 14 residues. The CDR3 DNA reads TGTGCCACCCAAGCCAGGGGAGGCACCGGGGAGCTGTTTTTT. It yields the protein CATQARGGTGELFF.

The chain couples TRBV28 to TRBJ1-4, with 7 bases fitting TRBD1. The germline gives CDR1 MDHEN, CDR2 SYDVKM. V trimming: 6 bases; J trimming: 0 bases; junction bases outside the gene matches: 7. This CDR3 contains 16 residues. This CDR3 reads CASSLSGTATNEKLFF. The CDR3 nucleotides are TGTGCCAGCAGCCTATCTGGGACAGCAACTAATGAAAAACTGTTTTTT.

This clonotype was detected many times. Here the CDR3 DNA reads TGCGCCAGTGAAGGGACAGGGTCCGAGACCCAGTACTTC. The encoded protein is CASEGTGSETQYF. The chain links TRBV5-1 to TRBJ2-5; 9 positions agree with TRBD1. The CDR3 is made up of 13 amino acids. V lost 8 bases to trimming and J lost 5 bases; unmatched junction nucleotides: 7. Germline CDR1 and CDR2: SGHRS and YFSETQ.

The chain combines TRBV20-1 with TRBJ2-1, with TRBD2 matching over 11 bases. Germline loops: CDR1 DFQATT, CDR2 SNEGSKA (reference sequence). J gave up 8 bases and V 0 bases, and 9 bases lay outside the gene matches. This CDR3 contains 16 residues. CDR3 nucleotide sequence: TGCAGTGCTAGAGATTTAACTAGCGGGAGTATCGATGAGCAGTTCTTC. Protein: CSARDLTSGSIDEQFF.

This clonotype was seen at least ten times. CDR3 sequence reads: CASSPAGQGANEQYF. As DNA, the CDR3 is TGTGCCAGCTCACCGGCGGGACAGGGAGCGAACGAGCAGTACTTC. This chain connects TRBV18 to TRBJ2-7; 9 bases agree with TRBD1. Germline CDR1 is KGHSH and CDR2 is LQKENI. The length of the CDR3 is 15 residues. Trimming cost V 3 bases and J 5 bases; bases outside gene matches: 8. The entire variable domain, with the rest obtained from reference TRBV18 and TRBJ2-7, is as follows: NAGVMQNPRHLVRRRGQEARLRCSPMKGHSHVYWYRQLPEEGLKFMVYLQKENIIDESGMPKERFSAEFPKEGPSILRIQQVVRGDSAAYFCASSPAGQGANEQYFGPGTRLTVT.

The CDR3 is CAWSGLRGDSYEQYF. DNA for the CDR3: TGTGCCTGGAGTGGACTCAGGGGAGACTCCTACGAGCAGTACTTC. The rearrangement uses TRBV30 and TRBJ2-7; maybe TRBD1 (6 bases). The CDR3 runs 15 residues. V lost 1 base, J lost 0 bases, and 13 bases lay in between. Germline CDR1 and CDR2: GTSNPN and SVGIG (reference sequence).

This clonotype showed up just a few times. This chain uses TRBV29-1 with TRBJ2-1; TRBD2 agrees at 8 bases. Germline assignment: CDR1 SQVTM and CDR2 ANQGSEA. The CDR3 has 15 amino acids. Trimming cost V 1 base and J 7 bases; bases outside gene matches: 9. The CDR3 sequence: CSVEGGRGRRNEQFF. The CDR3 DNA is TGCAGCGTTGAAGGGGGGCGCGGGAGGAGGAATGAGCAGTTCTTC.

This clonotype was counted between two and nine times. This chain links TRBV4-1 with TRBJ2-2; TRBD2 aligns across 8 bases. Germline V gene sequence: CDR1 MGHRA, CDR2 YSYEKL. V lost 4 bases, J lost 6 bases, and 10 bases stayed unmatched. The CDR3 loop spans 16 amino acids. The CDR3 DNA sequence: TGCGCCAGCAGCCGCCCCGGGACTAGGAGGGCCGGGGAGCTGTTTTTT. Residues: CASSRPGTRRAGELFF.

This rearrangement joins TRBV5-1 to TRBJ2-7; D possibly matches TRBD1 or TRBD2 (5 bases each). V lost 4 bases, J lost 7 bases, and 18 bases lay in between. The CDR3 spans 14 residues. Germline V gene sequence: CDR1 SGHRS, CDR2 YFSETQ. This chain's CDR3 is CASSLTGTEEEQYF. DNA of the CDR3: TGCGCCAGCAGCCTGACCGGGACGGAGGAGGAGCAGTACTTC.

This clonotype was counted ten times or more. The genes are TRBV28 and TRBJ2-5; no clear D. The CDR3 spans 14 residues. In germline, CDR1 is MDHEN, CDR2 SYDVKM. The V end was cut by 2 bases, the J end by 1 base, with 8 bases between. The CDR3 coding sequence is TGTGCCAGCAGTTTAGTACCCAGCCAAGAGACCCAGTACTTC. The encoded protein is CASSLVPSQETQYF.

There are many counts of this clonotype. This sequence joins TRBV11-2 and TRBJ2-1, with D possibly being TRBD1 (5 bases). The V end lost 5 bases, the J end lost 0 bases, and 14 bases lay between the germline ends. In germline, CDR1 is SGHAT, CDR2 FQNNGV. The CDR3 covers 16 residues. The CDR3 sequence is CASSAHRSSSYNEQFF. For the CDR3, the DNA is TGTGCCAGCAGCGCCCACAGGTCGAGCTCCTACAATGAGCAGTTCTTC.